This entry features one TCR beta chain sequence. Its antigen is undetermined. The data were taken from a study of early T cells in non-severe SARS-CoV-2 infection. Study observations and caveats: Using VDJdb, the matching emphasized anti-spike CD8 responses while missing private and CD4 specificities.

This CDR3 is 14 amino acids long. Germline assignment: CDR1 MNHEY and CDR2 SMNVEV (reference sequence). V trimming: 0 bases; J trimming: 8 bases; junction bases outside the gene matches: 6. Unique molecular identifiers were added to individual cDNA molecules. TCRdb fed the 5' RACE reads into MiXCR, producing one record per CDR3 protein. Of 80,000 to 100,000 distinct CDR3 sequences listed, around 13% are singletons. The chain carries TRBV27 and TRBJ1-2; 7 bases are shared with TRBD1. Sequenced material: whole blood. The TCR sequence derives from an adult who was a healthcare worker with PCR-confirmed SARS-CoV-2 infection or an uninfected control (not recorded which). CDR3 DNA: TGTGCCAGCAGTTTATCTGAGGGGGCGAGGGGCTACACCTTC. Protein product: CASSLSEGARGYTF.